This T cell receptor (beta chain) was captured in a study of Ad26.COV2.S vaccination and SARS-CoV-2 variants. Looking at the study overall: Ad26.COV2.S shots went into the muscle once or twice, 56 days apart.

The germline CDR1 and CDR2 sequences are LGHDT and YNNKEL (reference sequence). The V gene lost 5 bases and the J gene lost 4 bases, with 18 bases spanning the gap. The CDR3 is 16 residues long. TCRdb keeps only in-frame clones here, not all; method: immunoSEQ multiplex PCR. The profile shows around 250,000 clones, roughly 86% of them singletons. Treatment in this sample: roughly 20 received Ad26.COV2.S at low or high dose, single or two shots; roughly five received placebo; per-sample allocation not given. All samples were drawn on day 63, counting from the first vaccine or placebo injection. Within Boston, the person who donated was an adult of 18-55 years. Study outcomes and limitations: It was vaccine recipients, not placebo recipients, who had the higher spike-specific TCR breadth.

Note on this clone: Antigen unknown.

The sequence was collected from a person aged 18-60 years who received the Ad26.COV2.S COVID-19 vaccine or a placebo. The material sequenced was peripheral blood, taken in a trial of Ad26.COV2.S vaccine versus placebo. This chain uses TRBV3-1 (or the pseudogene TRBV3-2) with TRBJ2-1; D might be TRBD2 (5 bases). The CDR3 bases are TGTGCCAGCAGCTCCGGGGAGACGGGGAATTACAATGAGCAGTTCTTC. It yields the protein CASSSGETGNYNEQFF.